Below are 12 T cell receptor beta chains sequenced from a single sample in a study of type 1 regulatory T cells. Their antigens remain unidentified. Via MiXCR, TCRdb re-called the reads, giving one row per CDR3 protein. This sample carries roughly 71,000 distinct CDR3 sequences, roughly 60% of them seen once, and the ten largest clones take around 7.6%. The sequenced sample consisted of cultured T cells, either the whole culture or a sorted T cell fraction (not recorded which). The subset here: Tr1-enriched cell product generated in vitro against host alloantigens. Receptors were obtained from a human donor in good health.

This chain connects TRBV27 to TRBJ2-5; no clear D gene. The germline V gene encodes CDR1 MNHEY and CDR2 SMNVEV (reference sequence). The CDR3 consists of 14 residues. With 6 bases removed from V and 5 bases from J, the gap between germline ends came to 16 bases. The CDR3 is CASSPLSGGETQYF. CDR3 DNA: TGTGCCAGCAGCCCTCTCTCGGGTGGCGAGACCCAGTACTTC.

The CDR3 sequence is CASSEVGRGGQTQYF. The CDR3 bases are TGTGCCAGCAGTGAAGTGGGCAGGGGGGGACAGACCCAGTACTTC. The V call is TRBV6-1, the J call TRBJ2-5; D may match TRBD1 or TRBD2 (7 bases each). The CDR3 sequence is 15 residues long. The V gene lost 1 base and the J gene lost 6 bases, with 15 bases spanning the gap. The germline V gene has CDR1 MNHNS and CDR2 SASEGT.

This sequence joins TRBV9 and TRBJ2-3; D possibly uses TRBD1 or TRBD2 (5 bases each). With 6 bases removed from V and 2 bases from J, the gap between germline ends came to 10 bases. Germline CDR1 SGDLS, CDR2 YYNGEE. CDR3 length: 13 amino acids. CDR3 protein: CASTRDHTDTQYF. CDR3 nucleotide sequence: TGTGCCAGCACCCGGGACCACACAGATACGCAGTATTTT.

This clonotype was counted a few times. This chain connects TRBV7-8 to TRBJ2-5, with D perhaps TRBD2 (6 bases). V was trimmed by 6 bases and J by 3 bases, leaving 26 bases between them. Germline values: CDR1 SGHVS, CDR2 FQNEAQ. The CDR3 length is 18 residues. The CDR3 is CASRRSGISRGVEETQYF. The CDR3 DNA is TGTGCCAGCAGGCGGAGCGGTATATCGCGGGGTGTTGAAGAGACCCAGTACTTC.

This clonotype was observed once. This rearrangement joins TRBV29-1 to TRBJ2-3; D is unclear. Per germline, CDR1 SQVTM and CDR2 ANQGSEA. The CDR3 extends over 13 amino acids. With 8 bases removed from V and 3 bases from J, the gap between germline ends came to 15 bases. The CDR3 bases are TGCAGCACCATTTATCCGAGGACAGATACGCAGTATTTT. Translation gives CSTIYPRTDTQYF.

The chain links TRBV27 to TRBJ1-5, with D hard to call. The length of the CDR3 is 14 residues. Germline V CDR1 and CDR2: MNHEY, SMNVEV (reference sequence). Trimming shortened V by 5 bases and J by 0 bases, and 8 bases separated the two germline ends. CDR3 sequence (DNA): TGTGCCAGCAGTGTACTATATAGCAATCAGCCCCAGCATTTT. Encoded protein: CASSVLYSNQPQHF.

The CDR3 reads CSARDPGLAEETQYF. In DNA form, the CDR3 reads TGCAGTGCTAGAGATCCCGGCCTAGCGGAAGAGACCCAGTACTTC. The J gene is TRBJ2-5, the V gene TRBV20-1; 7 bases line up with TRBD2. Germline lookup yields CDR1 DFQATT and CDR2 SNEGSKA (reference sequence). This CDR3 spans 15 amino acids. The V gene end was trimmed by 0 bases and the J gene end by 3 bases; junction bases not matched to a gene: 7.

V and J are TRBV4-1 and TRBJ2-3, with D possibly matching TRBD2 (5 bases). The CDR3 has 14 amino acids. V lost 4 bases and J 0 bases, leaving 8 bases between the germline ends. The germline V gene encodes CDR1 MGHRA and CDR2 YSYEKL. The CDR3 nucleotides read TGCGCCAGCAGCCGGAGGAGCAGCACAGATACGCAGTATTTT. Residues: CASSRRSSTDTQYF.

CDR3 sequence reads: CASGRGLPYEQYF. For the CDR3, the DNA is TGTGCCAGCGGGCGAGGGTTGCCCTACGAGCAGTACTTC. The chain carries TRBV6-5 and TRBJ2-7; TRBD2 might be the D (5 bases). Germline CDR1 MNHEY, CDR2 SVGAGI. The CDR3 sequence is 13 residues long. V was trimmed by 8 bases and J by 2 bases, leaving 13 bases between them.

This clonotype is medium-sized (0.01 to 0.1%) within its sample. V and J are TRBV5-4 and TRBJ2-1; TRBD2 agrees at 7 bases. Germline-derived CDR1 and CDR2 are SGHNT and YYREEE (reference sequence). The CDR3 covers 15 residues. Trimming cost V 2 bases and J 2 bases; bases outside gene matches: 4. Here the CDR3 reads CASSFGGSTYNEQFF. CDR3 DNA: TGTGCCAGCAGCTTCGGCGGGAGCACCTACAATGAGCAGTTCTTC.

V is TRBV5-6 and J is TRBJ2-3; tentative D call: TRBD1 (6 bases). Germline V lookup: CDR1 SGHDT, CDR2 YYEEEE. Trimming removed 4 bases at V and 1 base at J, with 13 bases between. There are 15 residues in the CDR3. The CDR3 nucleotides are TGTGCCAGCAGCCCCGGGACAACCCGCACAGATACGCAGTATTTT. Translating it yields CASSPGTTRTDTQYF.

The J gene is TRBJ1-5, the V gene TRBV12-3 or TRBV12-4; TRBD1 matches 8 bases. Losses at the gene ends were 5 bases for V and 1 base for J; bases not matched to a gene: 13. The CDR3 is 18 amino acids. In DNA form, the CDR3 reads TGTGCCAGCAGTCGAAGGCGAGGACAGGGTTTGAGCAATCAGCCCCAGCATTTT. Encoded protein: CASSRRRGQGLSNQPQHF.